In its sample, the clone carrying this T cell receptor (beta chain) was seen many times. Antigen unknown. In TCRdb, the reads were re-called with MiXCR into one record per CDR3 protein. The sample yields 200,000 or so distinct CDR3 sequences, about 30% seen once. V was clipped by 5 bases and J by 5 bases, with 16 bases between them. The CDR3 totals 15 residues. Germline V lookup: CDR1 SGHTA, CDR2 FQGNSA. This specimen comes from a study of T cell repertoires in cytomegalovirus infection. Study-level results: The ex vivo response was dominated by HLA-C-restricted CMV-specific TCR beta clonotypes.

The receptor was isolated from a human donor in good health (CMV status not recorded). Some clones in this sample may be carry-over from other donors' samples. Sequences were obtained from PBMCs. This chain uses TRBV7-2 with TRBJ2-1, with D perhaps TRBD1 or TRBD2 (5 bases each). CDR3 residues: CASSRGPQGDNEQFF. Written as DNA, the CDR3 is TGTGCCAGCAGCCGGGGCCCGCAAGGGGACAATGAGCAGTTCTTC.